The 3 T cell receptor beta chains below come from one sample, sequenced in a study of a mutant IDH1 vaccine in newly diagnosed glioma. Time point indicated: week 11, during vaccination. Topical imiquimod was applied with each vaccine dose, which held 300 ug of mutant IDH1 20-mer peptide. Sequencing used immunoSEQ multiplex PCR; TCRdb keeps in-frame clones, though not all of them. Found here are over 20,000 clones, roughly 85% of them singletons; the top ten hold over 7.5%. Their antigens are not known. The sequencing used PBMCs, collected from a glioma patient whose treatment included an IDH1 peptide vaccine. Receptors originate from a man in his forties or fifties with glioma.

This clone was recorded once. The chain combines TRBV21-1 with TRBJ1-5; TRBD1, the D gene given by the table, was not confirmed from the DNA. TRBV21-1 is designated a pseudogene. This CDR3 has 14 amino acids. The CDR3 sequence is CASTDGQGDQPQHF. The CDR3 DNA sequence: TGTGCCAGCACCGACGGACAGGGTGATCAGCCCCAGCATTTT.

J is TRBJ2-1 and V is TRBV7-9, with D perhaps being TRBD1 or TRBD2 (5 bases each). Trimming removed 0 bases at V and 8 bases at J, with 11 bases between. Looked up from germline, CDR1 is SEHNR and CDR2 is FQNEAQ (reference sequence). The CDR3 contains 14 residues. For the CDR3, the DNA is TGTGCCAGCAGCTTAGCCGACCGGGGCCATGAGCAGTTCTTC. Protein sequence: CASSLADRGHEQFF.

This clone was seen more than once but under ten times. The chain links TRBV6-5 to TRBJ2-7, with TRBD1 matching over 9 bases. CDR3 length: 16 residues. Unmatched junction bases numbered 11, after V lost 4 bases and J lost 4 bases. Germline loops: CDR1 MNHEY, CDR2 SVGAGI. This chain's CDR3 is CASSFGGTGTSYEQYF. Here the CDR3 DNA reads TGTGCCAGCAGTTTTGGCGGGACAGGGACCAGTTACGAGCAGTACTTC.